This passage covers 6 T cell receptor beta chains from one sample sequenced in a study of tumor-infiltrating lymphocytes in primary liver carcinoma. Taking roughly 18-32 mg of unsorted bulk tissue, the authors co-extracted RNA and DNA. From approximately 530 ng of total RNA, TCR beta-specific cDNA was reverse-transcribed using a constant-region primer. TCR beta libraries came from three nested multiplex PCR rounds using slightly modified ARM-PCR. Researchers ran the first two PCR rounds for roughly 11 cycles each with TRBV1-TRBV30 forward primers and a C-beta reverse primer. TCRdb re-called the multiplex PCR reads with MiXCR, one entry per CDR3 protein. In the table there are around 80,000 distinct CDR3 sequences, 69% of which are singletons. The sequencing sample was made of tumor-adjacent normal liver tissue. The receptors derive from a man aged 35 to 55 with primary liver carcinoma and hepatitis B virus infection.

In this sample, this clonotype turned up a few times. This sequence joins TRBV28 and TRBJ2-1, with D perhaps matching TRBD2 (5 bases). V lost 2 bases and J lost 7, with 9 bases in between. The germline V gene encodes CDR1 MDHEN and CDR2 SYDVKM. This CDR3 contains 13 residues. The CDR3 spells CASSLVGANEQFF. The CDR3 DNA follows: TGTGCCAGCAGTTTAGTGGGAGCGAATGAGCAGTTCTTC.

This clonotype was counted at least ten times. V and J are TRBV7-9 and TRBJ2-3, with TRBD2 identical over 8 bases. The CDR3 sequence is 11 residues long. V gave up 4 bases and J gave up 12 bases; unmatched junction bases: 3. Germline assignment: CDR1 SEHNR and CDR2 FQNEAQ (reference sequence). The CDR3 region is CASSSGTSQYF. The CDR3 bases are TGTGCCAGCAGCTCCGGGACTAGTCAGTATTTT.

The sample holds many counts of this clonotype. The chain carries TRBV5-1 and TRBJ2-1, with D perhaps matching TRBD2 (5 bases). The CDR3 is made up of 16 amino acids. V was pared by 7 bases and J by 0 bases, with 17 bases between. CDR1 SGHRS and CDR2 YFSETQ come from the germline V gene. CDR3 nucleotide sequence: TGCGCCAGCCACCCGGGTTCTAGCCGCTCCTACAATGAGCAGTTCTTC. Its translation: CASHPGSSRSYNEQFF.

The rearrangement uses TRBV29-1 and TRBJ2-4; D possibly corresponds to TRBD2 (6 bases). CDR3 size: 14 residues. Germline CDR1 reads SQVTM; CDR2 reads ANQGSEA. Trimming stripped 3 bases from V and 9 bases from J, with 18 bases between. For the CDR3, the DNA is TGCAGCGTTGATAGGCAGGGCGTCGGGGGCATTCAGTACTTC. Its protein is CSVDRQGVGGIQYF.

On this clonotype: The germline gene is not matched at one end of the junction; a read error may be the cause. The chain joins TRBV11-2 to TRBJ2-7; 11 nucleotides match TRBD2. This CDR3 has 15 residues. CDR1 and CDR2 from the germline V gene are SGHAT and FQNNGV. The CDR3 region has the DNA TGTGCCAGCAGCCGACGGACTAGCGGGTACTACGAGCACTACTTC. Translation: CASSRRTSGYYEHYF.

In this sample, this clonotype turned up many times. The chain is built from TRBV10-3 and TRBJ2-1; TRBD2 matches at 12 bases. The V and J ends lost 5 bases and 5 bases, in that order; junction bases with no gene match: 10. This CDR3 comprises 17 residues. Germline V gene sequence: CDR1 ENHRY, CDR2 SYGVKD. The CDR3 reads CAISPIPSGRGNNEQFF. The CDR3 nucleotides read TGTGCCATCAGTCCCATACCTAGCGGGAGGGGAAACAATGAGCAGTTCTTC.